Each of the 4 T cell receptor beta chains below was sequenced from the same sample in a study of cytomegalovirus exposure and HLA in healthy donors. 60 Vbeta and 13 Jbeta primers were used in PCR. Data came from immunoSEQ multiplex PCR; TCRdb stores just in-frame clones and leaves some out. The sample has 150,000 to 190,000 clones; approximately 85% are singletons. Sequencing used PBMCs. The receptor set was obtained from a woman under 30 in good health and CMV-seronegative.

This clone has only a few counts. The chain links TRBV28 to TRBJ2-5; 10 bases map to TRBD1. The trim removed 3 bases at V and 5 bases at J, leaving 12 bases unmatched. Germline CDR1 and CDR2: MDHEN and SYDVKM. CDR3 length: 17 amino acids. The CDR3 DNA reads TGTGCCAGCAGTTTTTCGGGAGGACAGGGGGGGGCGGAGACCCAGTACTTC. This codes for CASSFSGGQGGAETQYF.

This clone showed up just a few times. This sequence joins TRBV5-4 and TRBJ1-3; TRBD1 agrees at 9 bases. The ends lost 4 bases at V and 1 base at J; junction bases unmatched: 3. The CDR3 totals 15 residues. The V gene's germline CDR1 is SGHNT and CDR2 YYREEE (reference sequence). Written as DNA, the CDR3 is TGTGCCAGCAGCGCGACAGGGGGATCTGGAAACACCATATATTTT. Residues: CASSATGGSGNTIYF.

The V gene is TRBV28, the J gene TRBJ2-1, with 10 bases that match TRBD1. Losses at the gene ends were 6 bases for V and 7 bases for J; bases not matched to a gene: 6. The CDR3 totals 14 residues. Per the germline V gene, CDR1 is MDHEN and CDR2 is SYDVKM. CDR3 amino acids: CASRLTGGFNEQFF. CDR3 coding DNA: TGTGCCAGCAGATTGACAGGGGGCTTTAATGAGCAGTTCTTC.

This chain connects TRBV7-2 to TRBJ2-3; D gene uncertain. The CDR3 runs 14 residues. Germline V CDR1 and CDR2: SGHTA, FQGNSA. Trimming cost V 0 bases and J 6 bases, with 10 bases left between them. The DNA of the CDR3 is TGTGCCAGCAGCTTAGCCCATTCAGCGGATACGCAGTATTTT. It codes for CASSLAHSADTQYF.